This T cell receptor (beta chain) was sequenced for a study of T cell repertoires in aging, cancer and after chemotherapy. About the research overall: Glioblastoma patients receiving temozolomide-based therapy gave paired samples before and after chemotherapy.

Rearranged V-D-J TRB sequences were amplified with a mixed TRB-A/B primer pool. From the multiplex PCR reads, TCRdb called clonotypes with MiXCR, one entry per CDR3 protein. This sample carries 390 or so distinct CDR3 sequences, less than 90% of them seen once, and the ten largest clones take approximately 53%. Peripheral blood genomic DNA, not sorted cells or RNA, was the template. V was cut by 2 bases and J by 7 bases, with 14 bases left in between. Germline V gene lookup returns CDR1 SGHAT and CDR2 FQNNGV. The CDR3 sequence is 14 residues long. The chain recombines TRBV11-2 with TRBJ2-5; D is uncertain. The clonotype comes from a human donor with a solid tumor. Source material: blood. The CDR3 reads CASSLLGQPATQYF. CDR3 sequence (DNA): TGTGCCAGCAGCTTATTAGGCCAACCAGCGACCCAGTACTTC.